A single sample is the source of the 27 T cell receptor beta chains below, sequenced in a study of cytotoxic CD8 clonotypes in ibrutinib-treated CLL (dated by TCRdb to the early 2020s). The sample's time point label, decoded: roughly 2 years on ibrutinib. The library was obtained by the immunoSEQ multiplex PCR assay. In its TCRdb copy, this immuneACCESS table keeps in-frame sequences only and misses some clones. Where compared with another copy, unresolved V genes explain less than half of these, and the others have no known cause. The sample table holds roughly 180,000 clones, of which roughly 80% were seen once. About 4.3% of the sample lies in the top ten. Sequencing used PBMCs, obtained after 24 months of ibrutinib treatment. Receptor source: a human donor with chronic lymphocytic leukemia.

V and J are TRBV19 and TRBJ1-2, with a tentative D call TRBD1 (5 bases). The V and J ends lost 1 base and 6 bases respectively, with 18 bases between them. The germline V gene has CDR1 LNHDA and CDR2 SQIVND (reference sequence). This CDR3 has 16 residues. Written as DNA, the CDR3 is TGTGCCAGTAGTATAGCCTGGACAAAGTTATTACATGGCTACACCTTC. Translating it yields CASSIAWTKLLHGYTF.

CDR3 loop: CASSLGGARRETQYF. Here the CDR3 DNA reads TGTGCCAGCAGCTTAGGGGGGGCCCGCCGAGAGACCCAGTACTTC. The chain uses TRBV11-2 and TRBJ2-5; either TRBD1 or TRBD2 may fit D (6 bases each). The V end lost 1 base, the J end lost 4 bases, and 13 bases lay between the germline ends. The germline CDR1 and CDR2 sequences are SGHAT and FQNNGV. The CDR3 runs to 15 residues.

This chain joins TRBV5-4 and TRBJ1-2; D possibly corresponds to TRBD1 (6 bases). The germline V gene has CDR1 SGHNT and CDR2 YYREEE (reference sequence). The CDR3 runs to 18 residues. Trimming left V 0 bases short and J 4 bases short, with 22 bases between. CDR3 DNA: TGTGCCAGCAGCTTGGAATGGAGTCGGGGGGCGAGTATCTATGGCTACACCTTC. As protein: CASSLEWSRGASIYGYTF.

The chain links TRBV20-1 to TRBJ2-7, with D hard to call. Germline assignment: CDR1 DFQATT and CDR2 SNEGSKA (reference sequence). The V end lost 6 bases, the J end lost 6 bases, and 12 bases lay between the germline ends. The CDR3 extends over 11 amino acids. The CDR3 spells CSAPRSGEQYF. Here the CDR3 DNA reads TGCAGTGCACCTCGGTCGGGCGAGCAGTACTTC.

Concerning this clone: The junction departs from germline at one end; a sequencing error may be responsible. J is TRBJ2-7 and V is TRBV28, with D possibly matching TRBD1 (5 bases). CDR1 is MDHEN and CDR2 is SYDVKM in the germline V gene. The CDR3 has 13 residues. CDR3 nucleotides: TGTGCCAGCAGCACAACTTCCTTGCAGGGTCAAAACTTC. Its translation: CASSTTSLQGQNF. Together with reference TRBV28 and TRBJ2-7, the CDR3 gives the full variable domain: DVKVTQSSRYLVKRTGEKVFLECVQDMDHENMFWYRQDPGLGLRLIYFSYDVKMKEKGDIPEGYSVSREKKERFSLILESASTNQTSMYLCASSTTSLQGQNFGPGTRLTVT.

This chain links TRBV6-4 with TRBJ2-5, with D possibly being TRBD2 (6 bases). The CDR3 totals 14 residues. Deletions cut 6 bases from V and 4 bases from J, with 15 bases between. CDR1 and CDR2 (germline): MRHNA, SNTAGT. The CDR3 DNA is TGTGCCAGCAGAATTATTAGGGGAGGAGAGACCCAGTACTTC. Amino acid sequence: CASRIIRGGETQYF.

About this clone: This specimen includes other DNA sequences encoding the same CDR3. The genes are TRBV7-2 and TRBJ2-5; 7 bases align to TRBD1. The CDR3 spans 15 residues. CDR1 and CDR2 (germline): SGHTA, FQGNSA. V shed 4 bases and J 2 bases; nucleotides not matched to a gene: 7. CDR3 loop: CASSSDRVYQETQYF. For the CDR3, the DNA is TGTGCCAGCAGCTCCGACAGGGTTTATCAAGAGACCCAGTACTTC. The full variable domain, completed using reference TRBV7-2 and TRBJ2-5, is GAGVSQSPSNKVTEKGKDVELRCDPISGHTALYWYRQSLGQGLEFLIYFQGNSAPDKSGLPSDRFSAERTGGSVSTLTIQRTQQEDSAVYLCASSSDRVYQETQYFGPGTRLLVL.

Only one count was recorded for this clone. The CDR3 loop is CASSLGGRTIISTDTQYF. The CDR3 nucleotides read TGCGCCAGCAGCTTGGGGGGCAGGACGATAATAAGCACAGATACGCAGTATTTT. The chain combines TRBV5-1 with TRBJ2-3, with D possibly being TRBD1 (5 bases). This CDR3 contains 18 residues. CDR1 is SGHRS and CDR2 is YFSETQ in the germline V gene. Between the trimmed V and J ends, which lost 0 bases and 0 bases, there was a span of 17 bases.

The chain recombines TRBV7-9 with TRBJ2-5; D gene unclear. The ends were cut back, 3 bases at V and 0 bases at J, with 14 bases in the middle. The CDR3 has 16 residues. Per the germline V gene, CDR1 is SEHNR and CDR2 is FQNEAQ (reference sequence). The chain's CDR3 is CASSFAGDGYQETQYF. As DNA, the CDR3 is TGTGCCAGCAGCTTCGCCGGCGACGGTTACCAAGAGACCCAGTACTTC.

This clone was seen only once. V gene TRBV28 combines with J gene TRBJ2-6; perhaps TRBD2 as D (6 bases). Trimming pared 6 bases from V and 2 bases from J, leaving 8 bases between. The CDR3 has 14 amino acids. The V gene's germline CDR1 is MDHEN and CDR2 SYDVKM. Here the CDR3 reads CASRAGPGANVLTF. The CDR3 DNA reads TGTGCCAGCAGGGCGGGACCTGGGGCCAACGTCCTGACTTTC.

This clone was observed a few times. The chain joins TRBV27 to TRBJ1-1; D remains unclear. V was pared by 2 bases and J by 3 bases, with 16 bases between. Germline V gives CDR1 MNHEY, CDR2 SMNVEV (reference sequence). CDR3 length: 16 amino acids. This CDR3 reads CASSLQVGGYDTEAFF. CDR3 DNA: TGTGCCAGCAGTTTACAAGTTGGAGGGTACGACACTGAAGCTTTCTTT.

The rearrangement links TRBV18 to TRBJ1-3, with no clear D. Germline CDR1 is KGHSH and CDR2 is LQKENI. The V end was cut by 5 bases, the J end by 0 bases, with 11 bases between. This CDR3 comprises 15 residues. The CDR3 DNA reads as TGTGCCAGCTCAAAGCTTGATGGCTCTGGAAACACCATATATTTT. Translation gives CASSKLDGSGNTIYF.

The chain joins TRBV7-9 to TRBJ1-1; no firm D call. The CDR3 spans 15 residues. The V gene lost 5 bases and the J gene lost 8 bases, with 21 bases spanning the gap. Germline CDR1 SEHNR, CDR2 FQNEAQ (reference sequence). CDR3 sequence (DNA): TGTGCCAGCAGCCTCGAGGGTTATCCTGGGCAGGAAGCTTTCTTT. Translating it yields CASSLEGYPGQEAFF. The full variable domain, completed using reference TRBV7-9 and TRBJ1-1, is DTGVSQNPRHKITKRGQNVTFRCDPISEHNRLYWYRQTLGQGPEFLTYFQNEAQLEKSRLLSDRFSAERPKGSFSTLEIQRTEQGDSAMYLCASSLEGYPGQEAFFGQGTRLTVV.

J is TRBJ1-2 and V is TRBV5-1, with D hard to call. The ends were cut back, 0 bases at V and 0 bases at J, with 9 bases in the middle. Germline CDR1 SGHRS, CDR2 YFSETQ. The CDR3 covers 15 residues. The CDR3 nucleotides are TGCGCCAGCAGCTTGGAAACGGCTACTAACTATGGCTACACCTTC. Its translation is CASSLETATNYGYTF. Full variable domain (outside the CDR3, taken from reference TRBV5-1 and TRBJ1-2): KAGVTQTPRYLIKTRGQQVTLSCSPISGHRSVSWYQQTPGQGLQFLFEYFSETQRNKGNFPGRFSGRQFSNSRSEMNVSTLELGDSALYLCASSLETATNYGYTFGSGTRLTVV.

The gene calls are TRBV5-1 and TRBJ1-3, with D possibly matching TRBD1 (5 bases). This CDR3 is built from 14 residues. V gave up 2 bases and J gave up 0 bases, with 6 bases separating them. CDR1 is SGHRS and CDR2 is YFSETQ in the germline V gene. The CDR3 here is CASSFDSSGNTIYF. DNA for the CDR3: TGCGCCAGCAGCTTTGACAGCTCTGGAAACACCATATATTTT.

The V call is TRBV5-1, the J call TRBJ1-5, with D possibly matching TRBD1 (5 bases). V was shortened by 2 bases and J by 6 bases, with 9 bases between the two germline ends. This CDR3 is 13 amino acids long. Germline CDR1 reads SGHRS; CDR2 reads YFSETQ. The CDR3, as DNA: TGCGCCAGCAGCTTCCAGGGTCGTCAGCCCCAGCATTTT. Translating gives CASSFQGRQPQHF.

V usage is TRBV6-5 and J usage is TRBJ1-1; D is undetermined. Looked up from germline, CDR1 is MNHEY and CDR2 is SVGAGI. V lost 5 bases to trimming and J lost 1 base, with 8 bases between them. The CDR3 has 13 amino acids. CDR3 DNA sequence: TGTGCCAGCAGTCCCCTCGGGAACACTGAAGCTTTCTTT. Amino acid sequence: CASSPLGNTEAFF.

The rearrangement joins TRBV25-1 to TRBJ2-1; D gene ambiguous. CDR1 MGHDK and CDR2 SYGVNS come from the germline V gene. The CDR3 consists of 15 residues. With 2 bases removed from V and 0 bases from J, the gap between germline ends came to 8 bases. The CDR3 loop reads CASSEDLSSYNEQFF. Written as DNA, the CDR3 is TGTGCCAGCAGTGAAGACCTAAGCTCCTACAATGAGCAGTTCTTC.

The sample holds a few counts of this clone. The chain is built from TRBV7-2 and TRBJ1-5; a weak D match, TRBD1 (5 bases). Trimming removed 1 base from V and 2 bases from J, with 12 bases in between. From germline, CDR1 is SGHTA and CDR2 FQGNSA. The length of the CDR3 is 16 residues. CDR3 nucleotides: TGTGCCAGCAGCTTAGATGAGGGGCATCGCAATCAGCCCCAGCATTTT. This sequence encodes CASSLDEGHRNQPQHF.

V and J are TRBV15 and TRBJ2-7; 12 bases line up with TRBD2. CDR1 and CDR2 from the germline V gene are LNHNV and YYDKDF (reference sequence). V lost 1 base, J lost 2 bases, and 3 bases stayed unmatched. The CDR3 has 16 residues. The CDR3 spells CATSRARLAGAYEQYF. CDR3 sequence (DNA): TGTGCCACCAGCAGAGCCAGACTAGCGGGAGCCTACGAGCAGTACTTC.

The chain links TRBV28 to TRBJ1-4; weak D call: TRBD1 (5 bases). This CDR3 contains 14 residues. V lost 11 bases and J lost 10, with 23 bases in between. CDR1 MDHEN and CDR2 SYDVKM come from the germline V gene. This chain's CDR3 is CAGAPAGEVRKLFF. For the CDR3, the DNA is TGTGCCGGTGCCCCAGCGGGGGAAGTTAGAAAACTGTTTTTT.

In DNA form, the CDR3 reads TGTGCCAGCAGCCAGTCGGACAGGTTCTATGGCTACACCTTC. Protein sequence: CASSQSDRFYGYTF. The chain links TRBV4-2 to TRBJ1-2; TRBD1 matches 7 bases. CDR3 length: 14 residues. Trimming removed 3 bases from V and 4 bases from J; junction bases left unmatched: 5. The germline V gene encodes CDR1 LGHNA and CDR2 YNFKEQ.

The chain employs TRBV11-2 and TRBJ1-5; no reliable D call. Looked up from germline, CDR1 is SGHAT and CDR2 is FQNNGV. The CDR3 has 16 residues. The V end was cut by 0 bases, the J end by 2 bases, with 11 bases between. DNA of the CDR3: TGTGCCAGCAGCTTAGAGGGGAGTTGGGGCAATCAGCCCCAGCATTTT. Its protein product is CASSLEGSWGNQPQHF.

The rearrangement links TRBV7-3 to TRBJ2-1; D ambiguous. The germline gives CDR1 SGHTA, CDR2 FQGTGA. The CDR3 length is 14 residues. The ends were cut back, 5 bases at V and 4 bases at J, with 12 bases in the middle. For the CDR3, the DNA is TGTGCCAGCAGCCCCGAATTTTCTTACAATGAGCAGTTCTTC. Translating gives CASSPEFSYNEQFF.

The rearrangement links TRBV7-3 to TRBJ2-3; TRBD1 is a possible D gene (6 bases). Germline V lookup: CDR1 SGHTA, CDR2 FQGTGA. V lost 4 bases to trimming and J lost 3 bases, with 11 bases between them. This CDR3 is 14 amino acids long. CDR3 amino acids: CASSSTGQTDTQYF. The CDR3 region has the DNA TGTGCCAGCAGCTCAACGGGACAAACAGATACGCAGTATTTT.

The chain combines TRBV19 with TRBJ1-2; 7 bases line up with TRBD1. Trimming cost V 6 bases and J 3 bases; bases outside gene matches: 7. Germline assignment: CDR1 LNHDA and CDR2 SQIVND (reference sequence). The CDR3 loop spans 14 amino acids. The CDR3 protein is CASSKGADYYGYTF. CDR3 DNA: TGTGCCAGTAGCAAGGGGGCGGACTACTATGGCTACACCTTC.

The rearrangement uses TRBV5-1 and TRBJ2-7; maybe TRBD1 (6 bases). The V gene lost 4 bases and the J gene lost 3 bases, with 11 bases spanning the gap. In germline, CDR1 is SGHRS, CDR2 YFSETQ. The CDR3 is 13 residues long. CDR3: CASSGQPGYEQYF. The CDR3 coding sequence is TGCGCCAGCAGCGGACAGCCAGGCTACGAGCAGTACTTC.